These T cell receptor beta chains were read from a single sample in a study of beta chain features in type 1 diabetes. TCRdb keeps only in-frame clones here, not all; method: immunoSEQ multiplex PCR. The sample includes some 150,000 clones, 7% to 10% of them seen just once. Sample: central memory CD4+ T cells from blood. These receptors came from a man aged 18 to 29 in good health. Both conserved end residues are part of each CDR3. The D gene is left open where the match is weak. Only part of the rows carry a size: once, few, many, or a class if the clone is expanded.

V,length,D,J,size,CDR3,DNA
TRBV7-3,14,TRBD2,TRBJ2-3,few,CASSPTSGGDTQYF,TGTGCCAGCAGCCCGACTAGCGGGGGGGATACGCAGTATTTT
TRBV6-5,14,.,TRBJ2-1,.,CASSYSLQYNEQFF,TGTGCCAGCAGTTACTCGTTACAGTACAATGAGCAGTTCTTC
TRBV7-2,14,.,TRBJ1-1,.,CASSLAAGGAEAFF,TGTGCCAGCAGCTTAGCCGCGGGAGGCGCCGAAGCTTTCTTT
TRBV10-3,13,.,TRBJ2-5,few,CAISTTPGGTQYF,TGTGCCATCAGTACGACACCCGGAGGGACCCAGTACTTC
TRBV5-1,15,TRBD1,TRBJ1-5,few,CASSPGTGGLQPQHF,TGCGCCAGCAGCCCCGGGACAGGGGGCTTGCAGCCCCAGCATTTT
TRBV7-9,11,.,TRBJ2-7,many,CASSSLYEQYF,TGTGCCAGCAGCTCACTCTACGAGCAGTACTTC
TRBV7-2,14,.,TRBJ1-1,.,CASKIGGENTEAFF,TGTGCCAGCAAAATAGGAGGAGAGAACACTGAAGCTTTCTTT
TRBV4-1,17,TRBD2,TRBJ2-1,.,CASSQGRAGARDNEQFF,TGCGCCAGCAGCCAAGGCCGAGCGGGGGCTAGGGACAATGAGCAGTTCTTC
TRBV6-5,15,.,TRBJ2-7,few,CASSFSRGLPYEQYF,TGTGCCAGCAGTTTCTCTCGAGGCCTGCCCTACGAGCAGTACTTC
TRBV7-9,15,.,TRBJ2-2,few,CASSLSQVDTGELFF,TGTGCCAGCAGCTTAAGCCAGGTAGACACCGGGGAGCTGTTTTTT
TRBV7-8,18,.,TRBJ1-5,.,CASSKGHRQNDSNQPQHF,TGTGCCAGCAGCAAAGGACACAGACAAAATGATAGCAATCAGCCCCAGCATTTT
TRBV7-2,14,.,TRBJ1-5,.,CASSPGGGNQPQHF,TGTGCCAGCAGCCCCGGGGGAGGGAATCAGCCCCAGCATTTT
TRBV7-2,17,TRBD2,TRBJ2-2,few,CASRPPSGGAGTGELFF,TGTGCCAGCAGGCCCCCTAGCGGGGGGGCTGGGACCGGGGAGCTGTTTTTT
TRBV30,13,.,TRBJ1-2,.,CACHLQGLGGYTF,TGTGCCTGCCACCTACAGGGATTAGGGGGCTACACCTTC
TRBV7-6,12,.,TRBJ2-7,.,CASSLGRNEQYF,TGTGCCAGCAGCTTAGGGCGGAACGAGCAGTACTTC
TRBV7-9,12,.,TRBJ2-7,.,CASSLVTHEQYF,TGTGCCAGCAGCTTAGTGACACACGAGCAGTACTTC
TRBV5-6,16,.,TRBJ1-5,.,CASSTGLTNSNQPQHF,TGTGCCAGCAGTACAGGTCTAACTAATAGCAATCAGCCCCAGCATTTT
TRBV7-9,16,.,TRBJ2-1,few,CASSRGYESSYNEQFF,TGTGCCAGCAGCCGAGGGTACGAGAGCTCCTACAATGAGCAGTTCTTC
TRBV4-2,17,TRBD2,TRBJ2-3,.,CASSQGEGYSSTDTQYF,TGTGCCAGCAGCCAAGGGGAGGGGTACTCTAGCACAGATACGCAGTATTTT
TRBV7-2,15,TRBD2,TRBJ2-7,few,CASSSTGTSFGEQYF,TGTGCCAGCAGCTCCACCGGGACTAGCTTCGGCGAGCAGTACTTC
TRBV11-2,15,TRBD1,TRBJ2-2,.,CASSPDRMRGGELFF,TGTGCCAGCAGCCCGGACAGGATGAGGGGCGGGGAGCTGTTTTTT
TRBV6-6,13,TRBD1,TRBJ2-3,.,CASRDSTTDTQYF,TGTGCCAGCCGGGACAGCACCACAGATACGCAGTATTTT
TRBV30,15,.,TRBJ1-3,few,CAWSHREIVGNTIYF,TGTGCCTGGAGTCACAGGGAAATTGTCGGAAACACCATATATTTT
TRBV2,11,.,TRBJ2-7,.,CASSYRAEQYF,TGTGCCAGCAGTTACAGGGCCGAGCAGTACTTC
TRBV21-1,12,.,TRBJ2-7,many,CASSNERHEQYF,TGTGCCAGCAGCAACGAGAGGCACGAGCAGTACTTC
TRBV6-6,14,.,TRBJ1-5,few,CASTNGGGGQPQHF,TGTGCCAGCACTAACGGGGGCGGGGGTCAGCCCCAGCATTTT
TRBV7-2,14,TRBD1,TRBJ1-1,.,CASSSTGRSSEAFF,TGTGCCAGCAGCTCGACAGGGCGGTCTTCTGAAGCTTTCTTT
TRBV11-2,18,TRBD1,TRBJ2-3,.,CASSSSRGTGGTTDTQYF,TGTGCCAGCAGCTCCAGCCGCGGGACAGGGGGGACGACAGATACGCAGTATTTT
TRBV5-4,14,.,TRBJ2-2,few,CASSLDSNTGELFF,TGTGCCAGCAGCTTGGACAGTAACACCGGGGAGCTGTTTTTT
TRBV9,15,.,TRBJ2-1,.,CASTEQGWSYNEQFF,TGTGCCAGCACCGAACAGGGATGGTCCTACAATGAGCAGTTCTTC
TRBV15,17,.,TRBJ2-3,few,CATSRGARERSTDTQYF,TGTGCCACCAGCAGAGGCGCCAGGGAAAGGAGCACAGATACGCAGTATTTT
TRBV6-1,10,.,TRBJ1-5,few,CARHMQPQHF,TGTGCCAGACATATGCAGCCCCAGCATTTT
TRBV28,14,TRBD1,TRBJ1-2,.,CASYQYGTGYGYTF,TGTGCCAGCTATCAATACGGGACAGGCTATGGCTACACCTTC
TRBV30,13,.,TRBJ1-2,.,CAWSLSGDYGYTF,TGTGCCTGGAGTTTGTCAGGGGACTATGGCTACACCTTC
TRBV7-2,13,.,TRBJ1-4,.,CASSPRLNEKLFF,TGTGCCAGCAGCCCCCGACTGAATGAAAAACTGTTTTTT
TRBV19,13,.,TRBJ2-3,few,CASSIPFTDTQYF,TGTGCCAGTAGTATTCCCTTCACAGATACGCAGTATTTT
TRBV10-3,16,TRBD1,TRBJ2-1,few,CAISELQGASYNEQFF,TGTGCCATCAGTGAGTTACAGGGGGCTTCCTACAATGAGCAGTTCTTC
TRBV28,13,.,TRBJ1-3,.,CAGTSGSGNTIYF,TGTGCGGGGACTTCAGGGTCTGGAAACACCATATATTTT
TRBV7-9,14,TRBD1,TRBJ2-2,.,CASSWSTGPGELFF,TGTGCCAGCAGCTGGTCGACAGGGCCCGGGGAGCTGTTTTTT
TRBV6-4,14,TRBD1,TRBJ1-6,.,CASRPGQGSSPLHF,TGTGCCAGCAGGCCGGGACAGGGGTCTTCACCCCTCCACTTT
TRBV28,15,TRBD1,TRBJ1-6,many,CASSLGTVGGSPLHF,TGTGCCAGCAGTTTAGGGACAGTGGGAGGTTCACCCCTCCACTTT
TRBV6-6,14,TRBD2,TRBJ2-5,.,CASSYETSGETQYF,TGTGCCAGCAGTTACGAGACTAGCGGGGAGACCCAGTACTTC
TRBV6-5,13,.,TRBJ2-7,few,CASSYSRGYEQYF,TGTGCCAGCAGTTACTCGAGAGGGTACGAGCAGTACTTC
TRBV18,16,.,TRBJ2-2,few,CASSPPGALNTGELFF,TGTGCCAGCTCACCACCGGGGGCCCTTAACACCGGGGAGCTGTTTTTT
TRBV6-5,14,.,TRBJ2-6,.,CASSGGSGANVLTF,TGTGCCAGCAGCGGGGGCTCTGGGGCCAACGTCCTGACTTTC
TRBV18,13,TRBD2,TRBJ2-5,.,CASSPPSGETQYF,TGTGCCAGCTCACCCCCTAGCGGAGAGACCCAGTACTTC
TRBV4-1,15,.,TRBJ1-5,.,CASSQSQNPGQPQHF,TGCGCCAGCAGCCAATCTCAGAACCCTGGTCAGCCCCAGCATTTT
TRBV19,16,.,TRBJ1-5,.,CASGTKGTGGNQPQHF,TGTGCCAGTGGAACAAAGGGGACGGGGGGCAATCAGCCCCAGCATTTT
TRBV6-6,14,TRBD1,TRBJ2-7,.,CASRTGTGVPEQYF,TGTGCCAGCAGAACCGGGACAGGGGTCCCGGAGCAGTACTTC